One and the same sample provided the 13 T cell receptor beta chains below, sequenced in a study of T cells in Graves' hyperthyroidism and ophthalmopathy. Template material for amplifying TCR beta CDR3 regions consisted of RNA transcripts. The HTBI set primed first-round TCR CDR3 RT-PCR. Using its own MiXCR run on the multiplex PCR reads, TCRdb lists one record per CDR3 protein. The data contain hundreds of thousands of distinct CDR3 sequences, about 15% of them singletons. Sequenced sample: blood. The receptor set was obtained from a woman in her fifties or sixties with Graves' ophthalmopathy.

In this sample, this clonotype turned up many times. The CDR3 loop reads CSYKGVGAYGYTF. CDR3 DNA sequence: TGCAGCTATAAGGGCGTGGGTGCCTATGGCTACACCTTC. The V gene is TRBV29-1, the J gene TRBJ1-2; no clear D. The ends were cut back, 8 bases at V and 4 bases at J, with 17 bases in the middle. Germline loops: CDR1 SQVTM, CDR2 ANQGSEA. The CDR3 sequence is 13 residues long.

The V call is TRBV6-2 or TRBV6-3, the J call TRBJ2-7, with no clear D. This CDR3 has 13 residues. With 2 bases removed from V and 2 bases from J, the gap between germline ends came to 7 bases. CDR1 and CDR2 (germline): MNHEY, SVGEGT. Written as DNA, the CDR3 is TGTGCCAGCAGTTACCTTCGGCCCTACGAGCAGTACTTC. Translating gives CASSYLRPYEQYF.

In this sample, this clonotype turned up many times. The genes are TRBV28 and TRBJ2-2; TRBD1 matches at 11 bases. This CDR3 comprises 18 residues. V trimming: 5 bases; J trimming: 2 bases; junction bases outside the gene matches: 10. Looked up from germline, CDR1 is MDHEN and CDR2 is SYDVKM. The CDR3 region has the DNA TGTGCCAGCAGTCCCGATACCGGGACAGGGGGAAACACCGGGGAGCTGTTTTTT. This sequence encodes CASSPDTGTGGNTGELFF.

This clonotype was picked up many times. The chain joins TRBV6-1 to TRBJ2-7; TRBD1 might be the D (5 bases). Trimming left V 10 bases short and J 1 base short, with 14 bases between. The CDR3 covers 13 residues. Looked up from germline, CDR1 is MNHNS and CDR2 is SASEGT. CDR3 loop: CATRQGPSYEQYF. For the CDR3, the DNA is TGTGCCACCCGTCAGGGCCCGTCCTACGAGCAGTACTTC.

The CDR3: CASKMSNTGELFF. CDR3 nucleotides: TGTGCCAGCAAAATGTCGAACACCGGGGAGCTGTTTTTT. V and J are TRBV12-3 or TRBV12-4 and TRBJ2-2; D remains unclear. This CDR3 has 13 residues. V dropped 7 bases and J dropped 0 bases, with 6 bases sitting between them.

This clonotype has only a few counts. The chain recombines TRBV4-3 with TRBJ2-1; no firm D call. The CDR3 has 16 amino acids. The V and J ends lost 1 base and 5 bases respectively, with 15 bases between them. Per germline, CDR1 LGHNA and CDR2 YSLEER. In DNA form, the CDR3 reads TGCGCCAGCAGCCAAGGATACGAGCGTATAGACAATGAGCAGTTCTTC. This codes for CASSQGYERIDNEQFF.

In this sample, this clonotype turned up a few times. The chain carries TRBV4-3 and TRBJ1-2; D ambiguous. With 4 bases removed from V and 3 bases from J, the gap between germline ends came to 12 bases. The V gene's germline CDR1 is LGHNA and CDR2 YSLEER. This CDR3 has 14 amino acids. CDR3 protein: CASSRSRRDYGYTF. The CDR3 DNA sequence: TGCGCCAGCAGCCGGAGCAGAAGAGACTATGGCTACACCTTC.

This clonotype appeared many times. J is TRBJ2-2 and V is TRBV28; tentatively, D is TRBD2 (6 bases). Germline values: CDR1 MDHEN, CDR2 SYDVKM. The CDR3 extends over 15 amino acids. The germline V and J ends were trimmed by 3 bases and 1 base, with 9 bases remaining between them. CDR3 sequence: CASSLPGRNTGELFF. In nucleotides, the CDR3 is TGTGCCAGCAGTTTGCCCGGGAGGAACACCGGGGAGCTGTTTTTT.

Ten or more counts support this clonotype. The rearrangement links TRBV5-1 to TRBJ1-6; no definite D call. V lost 4 bases to trimming and J lost 6 bases, with 11 bases between them. Germline assignment: CDR1 SGHRS and CDR2 YFSETQ. The CDR3 runs to 14 residues. The CDR3 protein is CASSLGIGNSPLHF. CDR3 nucleotide sequence: TGCGCCAGCAGCCTCGGGATTGGTAATTCACCCCTCCACTTT.

This clonotype has just a few counts. CDR3 DNA sequence: TGTGCCAGTAGATCAGGGACAGGGGGACGCAATCAGCCCCAGCATTTT. Translating gives CASRSGTGGRNQPQHF. The chain couples TRBV19 to TRBJ1-5; 11 nucleotides align to TRBD1. The CDR3 is 16 amino acids. CDR1 LNHDA and CDR2 SQIVND come from the germline V gene (reference sequence). The V segment lost 6 bases and the J segment 2 bases; nucleotides outside the gene matches: 6.

This clonotype was counted a few times. CDR3 sequence reads: CASSPEPPGQNYGYTF. For the CDR3, the DNA is TGTGCCAGCAGTCCCGAGCCCCCGGGACAGAACTATGGCTACACCTTC. V is TRBV27 and J is TRBJ1-2; 7 bases fit TRBD1. The CDR3 covers 16 residues. Germline loops: CDR1 MNHEY, CDR2 SMNVEV (reference sequence). With V trimmed by 5 bases and J by 2 bases, 11 bases remained unmatched.

The J gene is TRBJ1-5, the V gene TRBV5-4; weak D call: TRBD1 (5 bases). The V and J ends lost 4 bases and 3 bases respectively, with 14 bases between them. The CDR3 runs to 15 residues. Germline V CDR1 and CDR2: SGHNT, YYREEE (reference sequence). The CDR3 DNA follows: TGTGCCAGCAGCAGGGACGGGGAATACAATCAGCCCCAGCATTTT. Residues: CASSRDGEYNQPQHF.

The J gene is TRBJ2-3, the V gene TRBV7-9; 12 nucleotides align to TRBD2. Germline CDR1 SEHNR, CDR2 FQNEAQ (reference sequence). This CDR3 has 17 amino acids. V lost 1 base, J lost 1 base, and 3 bases stayed unmatched. DNA for the CDR3: TGTGCCAGCAGCTTAGGGACTAGCGGGGCCCGCACAGATACGCAGTATTTT. Translation: CASSLGTSGARTDTQYF.